Here is one TCR beta chain with its context. Its antigen is still unknown. This sample is drawn from a study of cytomegalovirus exposure and HLA in healthy donors. Overall study: Genotyping of about 400 donors showed that over 80% belonged to the Caucasian-associated ancestry cluster.

PCR used 60 Vbeta primers and 13 Jbeta primers. Clones were read by immunoSEQ multiplex PCR, and TCRdb kept only the in-frame ones, dropping some. The sample lists 170,000 or so clones, less than 90% seen once, with roughly 1.9% in the top ten. Notes on the study in general: TCR beta V segments were, for the most part, productive about 87% or about 30% of the time in an earlier analysis. TCR beta sequences reportedly predicted most subjects' HLA-A and HLA-B alleles accurately.

Donors had nominal health at sampling but likely had unrecorded immune exposures. With V trimmed by 4 bases and J by 4 bases, 5 bases remained unmatched. Germline assignment: CDR1 SGHVS and CDR2 FNYEAQ. This CDR3 is 15 amino acids long. The sequence derives from a woman under 30 in good health and CMV-seronegative. This chain joins TRBV7-6 and TRBJ2-1; TRBD2 aligns across 9 bases. The material sequenced was PBMCs. The CDR3 DNA reads TGTGCCAGCAGCTCGAGCGGGGGGACTTACAATGAGCAGTTCTTC. This gives the protein CASSSSGGTYNEQFF.